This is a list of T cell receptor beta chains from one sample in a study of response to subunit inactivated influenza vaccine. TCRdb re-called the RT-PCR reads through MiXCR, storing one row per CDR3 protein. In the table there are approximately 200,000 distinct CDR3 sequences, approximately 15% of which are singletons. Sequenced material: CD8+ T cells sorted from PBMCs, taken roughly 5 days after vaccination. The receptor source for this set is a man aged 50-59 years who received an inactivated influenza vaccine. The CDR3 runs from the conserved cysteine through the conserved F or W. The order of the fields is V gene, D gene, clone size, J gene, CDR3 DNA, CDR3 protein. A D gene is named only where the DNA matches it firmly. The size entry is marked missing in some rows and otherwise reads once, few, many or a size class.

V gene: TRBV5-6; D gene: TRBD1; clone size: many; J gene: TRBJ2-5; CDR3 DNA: TGTGCCAGCAGCGGATGGGACAGGGGAAGACAAGAGACCCAGTACTTC; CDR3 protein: CASSGWDRGRQETQYF
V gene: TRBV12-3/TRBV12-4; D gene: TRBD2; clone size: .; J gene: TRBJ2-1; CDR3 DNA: TGTGCCAGCATCCAAGGGGCTAGCGGAGCCTACAATGAGCAGTTCTTC; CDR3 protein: CASIQGASGAYNEQFF
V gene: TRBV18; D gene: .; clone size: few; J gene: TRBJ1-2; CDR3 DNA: TGTGCCAGCTCACTCTTACGGACAGACTATGGCTACACCTTC; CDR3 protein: CASSLLRTDYGYTF
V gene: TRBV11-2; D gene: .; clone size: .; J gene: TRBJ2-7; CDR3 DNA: TGTGCCAGCAGCTTATCATCGGGGTCCAACTACGAGCAGTACTTC; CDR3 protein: CASSLSSGSNYEQYF
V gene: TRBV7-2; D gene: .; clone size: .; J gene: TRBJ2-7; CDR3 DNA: TGTGCCAGCAGCTTTTCAGGGGGAGGCTACGAGCAGTACTTC; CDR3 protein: CASSFSGGGYEQYF
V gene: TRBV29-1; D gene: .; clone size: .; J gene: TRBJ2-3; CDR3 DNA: TGCAGCGGGGCGCAGGGGACAGATACGCAGTATTTT; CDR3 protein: CSGAQGTDTQYF
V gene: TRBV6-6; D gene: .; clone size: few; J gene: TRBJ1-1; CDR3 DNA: TGTGCCAGCAGTTACTCCGGGGGGCGCGCTTTCTTT; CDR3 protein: CASSYSGGRAFF
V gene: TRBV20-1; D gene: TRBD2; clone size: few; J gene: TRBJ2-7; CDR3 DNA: TGCAGTGCTAGAGATCCCCGACTAGCGTGGTCCTACGAGCAGTACTTC; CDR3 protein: CSARDPRLAWSYEQYF
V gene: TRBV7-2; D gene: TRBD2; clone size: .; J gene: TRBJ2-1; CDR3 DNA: TGTGCCAGCAGCTTAGCCCCGGCGGGAGCGCAGTTCTTC; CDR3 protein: CASSLAPAGAQFF
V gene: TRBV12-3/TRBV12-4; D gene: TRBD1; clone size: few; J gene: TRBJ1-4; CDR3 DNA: TGTGCCAGCAGTACCCCCGGGACAGGGGATGAAAAACTGTTTTTT; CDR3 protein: CASSTPGTGDEKLFF
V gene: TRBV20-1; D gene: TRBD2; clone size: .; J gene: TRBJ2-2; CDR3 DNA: TGCAGTGCTAGCGGACTAGCGGGAGCCACCGGGGAGCTGTTTTTT; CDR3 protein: CSASGLAGATGELFF
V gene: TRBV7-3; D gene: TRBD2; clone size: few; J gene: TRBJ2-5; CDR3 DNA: TGTGCCAGCAGCTTAACGGGGACTAGCGGAGAGACCCAGTACTTC; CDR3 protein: CASSLTGTSGETQYF
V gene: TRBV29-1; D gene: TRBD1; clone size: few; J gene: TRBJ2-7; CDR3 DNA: TGCAGCGTTCGGGACAGACCCTACGAGCAGTACTTC; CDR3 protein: CSVRDRPYEQYF
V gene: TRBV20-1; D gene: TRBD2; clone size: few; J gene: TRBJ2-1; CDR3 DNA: TGCAGTGCTAGAGTCCTCGCGGGAGCGTCCAATGAGCAGTTCTTC; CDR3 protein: CSARVLAGASNEQFF
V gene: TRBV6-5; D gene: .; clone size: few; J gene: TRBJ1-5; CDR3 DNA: TGTGCCAGCAGTTACTCGGGAGGGAGTCAGCCCCAGCATTTT; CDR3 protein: CASSYSGGSQPQHF
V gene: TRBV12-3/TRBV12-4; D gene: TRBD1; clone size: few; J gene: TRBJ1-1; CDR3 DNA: TGTGCCAGCAGTCGGGACAGGGGCCTGAACACTGAAGCTTTCTTT; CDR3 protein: CASSRDRGLNTEAFF
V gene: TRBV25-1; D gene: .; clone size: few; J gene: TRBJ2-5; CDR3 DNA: TGTGCCAGCAGGGGGGGCCCAGAGGAGACCCAGTACTTC; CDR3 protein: CASRGGPEETQYF
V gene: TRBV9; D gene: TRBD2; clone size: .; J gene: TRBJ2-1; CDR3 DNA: TGTGCCAGCAGCGTATTGGAGCGGGAGATTGGGAATGAGCAGTTCTTC; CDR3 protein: CASSVLEREIGNEQFF
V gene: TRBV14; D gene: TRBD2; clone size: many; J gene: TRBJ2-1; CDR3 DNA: TGTGCCAACATCCTAGCGGGGCCGTGGAATGAGCAGTTCTTC; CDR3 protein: CANILAGPWNEQFF
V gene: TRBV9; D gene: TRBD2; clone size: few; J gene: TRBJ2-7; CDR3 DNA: TGTGCCAGCAGCGTAGCTGGGCGGGAGTACGAGCAGTACTTC; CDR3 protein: CASSVAGREYEQYF
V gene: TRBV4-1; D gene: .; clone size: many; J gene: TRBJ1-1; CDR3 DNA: TGCGCCAGCAGCCAAGTGCAGGGGAGGACTGAAGCTTTCTTT; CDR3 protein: CASSQVQGRTEAFF
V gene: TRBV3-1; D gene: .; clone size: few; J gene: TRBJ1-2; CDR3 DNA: TGTGCCAGCAGCCAATCGCCAGCGGATGGCTACACCTTC; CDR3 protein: CASSQSPADGYTF
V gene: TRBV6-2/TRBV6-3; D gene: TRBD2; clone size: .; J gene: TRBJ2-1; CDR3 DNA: TGTGCCAGCAGTTTAGCGGGCGGATTCGGGTTGAATGAGCAGTTCTTC; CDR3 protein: CASSLAGGFGLNEQFF
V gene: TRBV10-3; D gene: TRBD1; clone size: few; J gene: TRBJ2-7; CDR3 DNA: TGTGCCATCAGCCCGACAGGGGAGGTTGTCGAGCAGTACTTC; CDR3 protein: CAISPTGEVVEQYF
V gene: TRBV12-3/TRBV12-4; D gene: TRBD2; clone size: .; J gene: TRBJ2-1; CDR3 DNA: TGTGCCAGCAGTTCGAGCGGGAGGGGTGGGGATGAGCAGTTCTTC; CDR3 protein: CASSSSGRGGDEQFF
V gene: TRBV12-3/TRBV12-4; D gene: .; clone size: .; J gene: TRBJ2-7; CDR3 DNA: TGTGCCAGCAATAACGCCTCAGGGCGGTACGAGCAGTACTTC; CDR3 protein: CASNNASGRYEQYF
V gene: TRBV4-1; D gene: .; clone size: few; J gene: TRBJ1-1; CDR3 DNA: TGCGCCAGCAGCCAGTCAAGAAACACTGAAGCTTTCTTT; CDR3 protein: CASSQSRNTEAFF
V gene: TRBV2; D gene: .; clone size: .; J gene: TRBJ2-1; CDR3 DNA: TGTGCCAGCAGTTCCCTAGCGACGGGTATCTACAATGAGCAGTTCTTC; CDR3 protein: CASSSLATGIYNEQFF
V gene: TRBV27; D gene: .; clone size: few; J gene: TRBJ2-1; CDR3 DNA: TGTGCCAGCAGTTTATTCCGCGGGATTTACAATGAGCAGTTCTTC; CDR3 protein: CASSLFRGIYNEQFF
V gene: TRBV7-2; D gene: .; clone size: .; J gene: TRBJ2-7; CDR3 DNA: TGTGCCAGCAGCTTAGAAGCGCCCTACGAGCAGTACTTC; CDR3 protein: CASSLEAPYEQYF
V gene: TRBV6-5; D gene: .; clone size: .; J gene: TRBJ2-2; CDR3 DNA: TGTGCCAGCAGTTACGTGGGGAGCACCGGGGAGCTGTTTTTT; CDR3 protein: CASSYVGSTGELFF
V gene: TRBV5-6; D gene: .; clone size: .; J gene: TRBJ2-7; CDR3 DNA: TGTGCCAGCAGCCAAGGGGGAAAGGGGTCCTACGAGCAGTACTTC; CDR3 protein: CASSQGGKGSYEQYF
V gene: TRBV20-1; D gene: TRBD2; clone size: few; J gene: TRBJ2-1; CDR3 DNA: TGCAGTGCTAGAGATCGGGATAGCGGGAGGTATTACAATGAGCAGTTCTTC; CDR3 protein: CSARDRDSGRYYNEQFF
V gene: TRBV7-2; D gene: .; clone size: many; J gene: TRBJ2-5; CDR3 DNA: TGTGCCAGCAGCCCTGGATTTTCGGGGCTTGGGGAGACCCAGTACTTC; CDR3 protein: CASSPGFSGLGETQYF
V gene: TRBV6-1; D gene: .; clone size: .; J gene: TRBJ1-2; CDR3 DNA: TGTGCCAGCAGTGCCAGCCGGCTTTATGGCTACACCTTC; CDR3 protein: CASSASRLYGYTF